This TCR beta chain was found in a study of cytomegalovirus exposure and HLA in healthy donors. At the level of the study: Later, an analysis reported that the 120 or so validation repertoires had used the same platform as the approximately 600 first-cohort repertoires. Overall study results and limits: Cytomegalovirus association was listed for under 200 TCR beta chains. Subsequent analysis revealed that first-cohort TCR clusters tended to co-occur in the roughly 120 validation repertoires.

The CDR3 has 13 amino acids. V lost 6 bases to trimming and J lost 7 bases, with 15 bases between them. Germline V gene lookup returns CDR1 KGHSH and CDR2 LQKENI. This table comes from immunoSEQ multiplex PCR, and its TCRdb copy is limited to in-frame clones, with some not included. Of about 82,000 clones listed, 85% to 95% are singletons. As for this clone: Its antigen is still unknown.

The donors were members of the roughly 130-subject validation cohort (separate from the roughly 670-subject first cohort). This chain connects TRBV18 to TRBJ1-1; D is possibly TRBD1 (5 bases). The sequenced sample consisted of PBMCs. The receptor was derived from a woman younger than 30 in good health and CMV-seronegative. The CDR3 nucleotides read TGTGCCAGCTCGCCGACAGTTACCTTTGAAGCTTTCTTT. The encoded protein is CASSPTVTFEAFF.